These 9 T cell receptor beta chains originate from one sample sequenced in a study of siplizumab effects on memory and regulatory T cells. Measured with immunoSEQ multiplex PCR; TCRdb has only the in-frame clones, and not every one. The sample lists tens of thousands of clones; 93% were seen once. The sequenced material came from CD8+ T cells sorted from blood. The receptors originated from a human donor in good health.

The gene calls are TRBV9 and TRBJ2-1; D possibly corresponds to TRBD1 (6 bases). Germline V gene data show CDR1 as SGDLS and CDR2 as YYNGEE. The CDR3 has 17 amino acids. Between the trimmed V and J ends, which lost 2 bases and 0 bases, there was a span of 15 bases. In DNA form, the CDR3 reads TGTGCCAGCAGCGTCAAAGACAGGTCATACTCCTACAATGAGCAGTTCTTC. Protein: CASSVKDRSYSYNEQFF. Filled out from reference TRBV9 and TRBJ2-1, the complete variable domain reads DSGVTQTPKHLITATGQRVTLRCSPRSGDLSVYWYQQSLDQGLQFLIQYYNGEERAKGNILERFSAQQFPDLHSELNLSSLELGDSALYFCASSVKDRSYSYNEQFFGPGTRLTVL.

The chain carries TRBV7-3 and TRBJ2-2; 9 bases fit TRBD2. Losses at the gene ends were 5 bases for V and 3 bases for J; bases not matched to a gene: 4. Per germline, CDR1 SGHTA and CDR2 FQGTGA. This CDR3 spans 15 amino acids. Here the CDR3 DNA reads TGTGCCAGCAGCCCATTAGCGGGAGACACCGGGGAGCTGTTTTTT. Translated, it gives CASSPLAGDTGELFF.

J is TRBJ2-1 and V is TRBV27, with 8 bases fitting TRBD2. The CDR3 is 14 residues long. The junction had 6 bases not matched to a gene; V was cut back by 4 bases and J by 7 bases. Germline lookup yields CDR1 MNHEY and CDR2 SMNVEV (reference sequence). CDR3 in amino acids: CASSWVERENEQFF. CDR3 nucleotide sequence: TGTGCCAGCAGTTGGGTCGAGCGGGAGAATGAGCAGTTCTTC.

The sample holds one count of this clone. The chain couples TRBV4-2 to TRBJ2-2; D call uncertain. Trimming removed 1 base from V and 7 bases from J, with 10 bases in between. The germline CDR1 and CDR2 sequences are LGHNA and YNFKEQ. The CDR3 runs 14 residues. This CDR3 reads CASSQVGAVGELFF. The CDR3 DNA reads as TGTGCCAGCAGCCAAGTAGGTGCGGTCGGGGAGCTGTTTTTT.

The chain has TRBV2 and TRBJ2-7; 8 bases agree with TRBD2. From germline, CDR1 is SNHLY and CDR2 FYNNEI. CDR3 length: 14 residues. J lost 3 bases, V lost 7 bases, and 8 bases had no gene match. The CDR3 loop is CASIYISGNYEQYF. CDR3 sequence (DNA): TGTGCCAGCATTTATATTAGCGGGAACTACGAGCAGTACTTC. Full variable domain (outside the CDR3, taken from reference TRBV2 and TRBJ2-7): EPEVTQTPSHQVTQMGQEVILRCVPISNHLYFYWYRQILGQKVEFLVSFYNNEISEKSEIFDDQFSVERPDGSNFTLKIRSTKLEDSAMYFCASIYISGNYEQYFGPGTRLTVT.

This clone has a single count. The chain has TRBV4-1 and TRBJ1-1, with D tentatively TRBD1 (6 bases). With 1 base removed from V and 0 bases from J, the gap between germline ends came to 12 bases. The CDR3 has 16 amino acids. The germline V gene encodes CDR1 MGHRA and CDR2 YSYEKL. CDR3 DNA: TGCGCCAGCAGCCAAGGAGCTGGGACAATGAACACTGAAGCTTTCTTT. Its protein product is CASSQGAGTMNTEAFF.

The genes are TRBV27 and TRBJ2-7, with D possibly called TRBD1 or TRBD2 (5 bases each). Trimming took 5 bases from V and 5 from J, leaving 22 bases between them. This CDR3 is built from 16 residues. Germline V CDR1 and CDR2: MNHEY, SMNVEV (reference sequence). The CDR3 is CASSAYSPLRGDEQYF. The CDR3 bases are TGTGCCAGCAGTGCATATTCCCCTTTGAGGGGAGACGAGCAGTACTTC.

This chain joins TRBV28 and TRBJ2-1; D uncertain. V was trimmed by 3 bases and J by 4 bases, leaving 4 bases between them. The CDR3 totals 12 residues. The V gene's germline CDR1 is MDHEN and CDR2 SYDVKM. CDR3 coding DNA: TGTGCCAGCAGTTTCCGGTACAATGAGCAGTTCTTC. Its translation is CASSFRYNEQFF. The whole variable domain, remainder taken from reference TRBV28 and TRBJ2-1, is DVKVTQSSRYLVKRTGEKVFLECVQDMDHENMFWYRQDPGLGLRLIYFSYDVKMKEKGDIPEGYSVSREKKERFSLILESASTNQTSMYLCASSFRYNEQFFGPGTRLTVL.

The genes are TRBV7-8 and TRBJ2-1; maybe TRBD2 (6 bases). The CDR3 contains 13 residues. Germline CDR1 SGHVS, CDR2 FQNEAQ. The V and J ends lost 8 bases and 3 bases respectively, with 11 bases between them. The chain's CDR3 is CASRAGHYNEQFF. The DNA for the CDR3 is TGTGCCAGCCGTGCGGGGCACTACAATGAGCAGTTCTTC.